A single sample gave rise to the 12 T cell receptor beta chains below, sequenced in a study of T cells in localized non-small cell lung cancer. Profiled with immunoSEQ multiplex PCR; TCRdb holds only in-frame clones, not every one. The sample comprises tens of thousands of clones, over 75% of which are singletons, and 17% rests with the top ten. This specimen was peripheral blood, taken before any cancer treatment. The receptors were sampled from a male donor aged 60 or over with stage III squamous cell lung carcinoma.

The sample holds one count of this clone. V usage is TRBV27 and J usage is TRBJ1-5, with D unresolved. This CDR3 has 13 residues. Germline CDR1 MNHEY, CDR2 SMNVEV (reference sequence). V was clipped by 8 bases and J by 0 bases, with 8 bases between them. CDR3: CASHQNSNQPQHF. CDR3 nucleotides: TGTGCCAGCCATCAGAATAGCAATCAGCCCCAGCATTTT.

The chain couples TRBV10-3 to TRBJ2-6; 7 bases are a match to TRBD1. Trimming cost V 3 bases and J 2 bases; bases outside gene matches: 16. Germline assignment: CDR1 ENHRY and CDR2 SYGVKD. The length of the CDR3 is 20 residues. CDR3 in amino acids: CAISDLVGGGTAAGANVLTF. The CDR3 region has the DNA TGTGCCATCAGTGATCTCGTAGGGGGCGGAACCGCCGCTGGGGCCAACGTCCTGACTTTC.

The CDR3 spells CASSQRPPLSYEQYF. Here the CDR3 DNA reads TGTGCCAGCAGCCAAAGGCCACCGCTCTCCTACGAGCAGTACTTC. V usage is TRBV6-5 and J usage is TRBJ2-7; D is unclear. This CDR3 region has 15 residues. V lost 6 bases and J 0 bases, leaving 15 bases between the germline ends. The germline V gene encodes CDR1 MNHEY and CDR2 SVGAGI.

The chain joins TRBV5-6 to TRBJ2-1; 9 nucleotides match TRBD1. The germline gives CDR1 SGHDT, CDR2 YYEEEE. With V trimmed by 3 bases and J by 6 bases, 1 base remained unmatched. The CDR3 loop spans 13 amino acids. In DNA, the CDR3 is TGTGCCAGCAGCTCGGACAGGGGCAATGAGCAGTTCTTC. Protein: CASSSDRGNEQFF.

V and J are TRBV7-2 and TRBJ2-5; D assignment may be TRBD1 or TRBD2 (5 bases each). Per the germline V gene, CDR1 is SGHTA and CDR2 is FQGNSA. The germline V and J ends were trimmed by 1 base and 4 bases, with 7 bases remaining between them. CDR3 length equals 13 residues. The CDR3 is CASSLEGRETQYF. The DNA of the CDR3 is TGTGCCAGCAGCTTAGAGGGGAGAGAGACCCAGTACTTC. The whole variable domain, remainder taken from reference TRBV7-2 and TRBJ2-5, is GAGVSQSPSNKVTEKGKDVELRCDPISGHTALYWYRQSLGQGLEFLIYFQGNSAPDKSGLPSDRFSAERTGGSVSTLTIQRTQQEDSAVYLCASSLEGRETQYFGPGTRLLVL.

The chain carries TRBV7-9 and TRBJ1-5; D gene uncertain. The V end was cut by 3 bases, the J end by 4 bases, with 10 bases between. Germline V gene data show CDR1 as SEHNR and CDR2 as FQNEAQ (reference sequence). The CDR3 is 14 residues long. DNA for the CDR3: TGTGCCAGCAGCTTGGACGGGTCGAATCAGCCCCAGCATTTT. Translated: CASSLDGSNQPQHF.

The chain combines TRBV6-1 with TRBJ2-1; D uncertain. Trimming stripped 1 base from V and 5 bases from J, with 12 bases between. Germline CDR1 and CDR2: MNHNS and SASEGT. The CDR3 runs 15 residues. CDR3 loop: CASSEVNLGNNEQFF. CDR3 in DNA: TGTGCCAGCAGTGAAGTCAATCTGGGGAACAATGAGCAGTTCTTC.

This chain joins TRBV2 and TRBJ2-7, with TRBD2 as a possible D gene (6 bases). CDR3 length: 13 amino acids. V lost 7 bases to trimming and J lost 2 bases, with 12 bases between them. Germline loops: CDR1 SNHLY, CDR2 FYNNEI. In DNA, the CDR3 is TGTGCCAGCACTGGAGGGGCTACCTACGAGCAGTACTTC. This translates into CASTGGATYEQYF.

V usage is TRBV5-1 and J usage is TRBJ2-1; a possible D gene is TRBD2 (5 bases). Germline CDR1 reads SGHRS; CDR2 reads YFSETQ. V was trimmed by 3 bases and J by 0 bases, leaving 10 bases between them. CDR3 length: 15 amino acids. CDR3 in DNA: TGCGCCAGCAGCTGGGCGGACTCCTCCTACAATGAGCAGTTCTTC. Amino acid sequence: CASSWADSSYNEQFF.

This chain connects TRBV20-1 to TRBJ2-3; D gene unclear. Between the trimmed V and J ends, which lost 8 bases and 3 bases, there was a span of 9 bases. The germline V gene encodes CDR1 DFQATT and CDR2 SNEGSKA (reference sequence). The CDR3 loop spans 11 amino acids. The CDR3 sequence is CSPGPTDTQYF. In DNA form, the CDR3 reads TGCAGTCCGGGTCCGACAGATACGCAGTATTTT.

V gene TRBV21-1 combines with J gene TRBJ2-5; the D call TRBD2 from the table was never checked on the DNA. TRBV21-1 is reported as a pseudogene. The CDR3 spans 11 residues. CDR3 protein: CASSIKETQYF. CDR3 nucleotide sequence: TGTGCCAGCAGCATAAAAGAGACCCAGTACTTC.

The CDR3 loop is CASSLFTEYGYTF. Written as DNA, the CDR3 is TGTGCCAGCAGCTTGTTTACAGAGTATGGCTACACCTTC. The chain is built from TRBV5-6 and TRBJ1-2; unclear D gene. CDR3 length: 13 residues. V was cut by 1 base and J by 5 bases, with 9 bases left in between. CDR1 is SGHDT, CDR2 YYEEEE, per germline.